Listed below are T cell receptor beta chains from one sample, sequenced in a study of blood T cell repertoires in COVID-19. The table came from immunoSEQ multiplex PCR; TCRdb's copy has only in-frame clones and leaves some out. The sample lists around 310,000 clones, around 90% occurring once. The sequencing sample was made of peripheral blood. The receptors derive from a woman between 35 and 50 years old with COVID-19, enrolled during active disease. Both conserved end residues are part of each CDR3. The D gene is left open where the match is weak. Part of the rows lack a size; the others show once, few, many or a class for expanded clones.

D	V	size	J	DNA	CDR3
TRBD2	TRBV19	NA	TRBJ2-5	TGTGCCAGTAGTATAATGACTAGCGATCAAGAGACCCAGTACTTC	CASSIMTSDQETQYF
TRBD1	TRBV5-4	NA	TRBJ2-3	TGTGCCAGCAGCAAGACAGGGACGGGCACAGATACGCAGTATTTT	CASSKTGTGTDTQYF
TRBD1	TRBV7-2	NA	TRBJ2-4	TGTGCCAGCAGCTATAGGACAGGGGAACGCATTCAGTACTTC	CASSYRTGERIQYF
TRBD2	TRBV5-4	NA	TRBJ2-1	TGTGCCACCTATGAGCGGGGGGGCGCAGGCTATGAGCAGTTCTTC	CATYERGGAGYEQFF
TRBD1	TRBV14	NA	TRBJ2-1	TGTGCCAGCAGCCAAGACGGCGGGACAGGGTACAATGAGCAGTTCTTC	CASSQDGGTGYNEQFF
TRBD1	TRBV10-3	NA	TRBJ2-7	TGTGCCATCAGTGAGCCCGGGACAGGGGCACAATACGAGCAGTACTTC	CAISEPGTGAQYEQYF
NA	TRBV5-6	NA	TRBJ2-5	TGTGCCAGCAGCTTGGGTATGGAGACCCAGTACTTC	CASSLGMETQYF
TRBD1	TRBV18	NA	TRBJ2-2	TGTGCCAGCTCACGACTGACAGGGGTGAACACCGGGGAGCTGTTTTTT	CASSRLTGVNTGELFF
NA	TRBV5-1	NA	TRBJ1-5	TGCGCCAGCAGCTTCGGGACATCGGCCGGTCAGCCCCAGCATTTT	CASSFGTSAGQPQHF
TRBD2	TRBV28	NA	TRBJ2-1	TGTGCCAGCAGTTTTCCTGGACTAGGAGGCTCTGAGCAGTTCTTC	CASSFPGLGGSEQFF
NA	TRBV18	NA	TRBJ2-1	TGTGCCAGCTCACCAACTGGGCCGACCTACAATGAGCAGTTCTTC	CASSPTGPTYNEQFF
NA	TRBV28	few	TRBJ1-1	TGTGCCAGCAGTATCATATCAGGGAATGAGAACACTGAAGCTTTCTTT	CASSIISGNENTEAFF
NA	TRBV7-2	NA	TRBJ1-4	TGTGCCAGCAGCCCGAACCGAGCAGGAACTAATGAAAAACTGTTTTTT	CASSPNRAGTNEKLFF
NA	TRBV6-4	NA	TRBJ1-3	TGTGCCAGCAGTGAGACTCACGCGAGCTCTGGAAACACCATATATTTT	CASSETHASSGNTIYF
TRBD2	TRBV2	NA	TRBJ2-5	TGTGCCAGTAATAAAGTTGGGGGGGAAGAGACCCAGTACTTC	CASNKVGGEETQYF
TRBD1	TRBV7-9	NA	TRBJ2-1	TGTGCCAGCAGCCCCGGGACAGGGGAGTATAGTGAGCAGTTCTTC	CASSPGTGEYSEQFF
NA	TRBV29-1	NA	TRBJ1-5	TGCAGCGCAACCGGAGGTAGCAATCAGCCCCAGCATTTT	CSATGGSNQPQHF
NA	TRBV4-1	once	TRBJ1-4	TGCGCCAGCAGCCACCAGGCCTATAATGAAAAACTGTTTTTT	CASSHQAYNEKLFF
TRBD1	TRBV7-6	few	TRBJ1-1	TGTGCCAGCAGCTTGGAGACAGGGGTCTCTTGGAGGAACACTGAAGCTTTCTTT	CASSLETGVSWRNTEAFF
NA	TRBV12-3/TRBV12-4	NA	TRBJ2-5	TGTGCCAGCAGTGTTAAAGAGACCCAGTACTTC	CASSVKETQYF
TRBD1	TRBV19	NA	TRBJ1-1	TGTGCCAGTACCGAACGACAGGGGTTGGGGACTGAAGCTTTCTTT	CASTERQGLGTEAFF
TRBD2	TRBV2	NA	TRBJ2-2	TGTGCCTCCAGGGAGGGGCCGGGCACCGGGGAGCTGTTTTTT	CASREGPGTGELFF
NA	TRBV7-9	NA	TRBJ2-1	TGTGCCAGCAGAGCACTAGCCCTCTCCTACAATGAGCAGTTCTTC	CASRALALSYNEQFF
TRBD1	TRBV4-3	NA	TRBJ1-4	TGCGCCAGCAGCCAGGGGTTGGGACAGTTACTGTTTTTT	CASSQGLGQLLFF
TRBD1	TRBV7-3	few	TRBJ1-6	TGTGCCAGCAGCCGCGGGACAGCTAATTCACCCCTCCACTTT	CASSRGTANSPLHF
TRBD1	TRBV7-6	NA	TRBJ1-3	TGTGCCAGCAGCTCTAGGTACGCGGGACAGGCCTCTGGAAACACCATATATTTT	CASSSRYAGQASGNTIYF
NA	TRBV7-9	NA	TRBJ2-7	TGTGCCAGCAGCACCCCGGACAGAACCTACGAGCAGTACTTC	CASSTPDRTYEQYF
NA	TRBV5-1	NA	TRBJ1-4	TGCGCCAGCAGCTGGGGTGATCGGGAGCGGGAAAAACTGTTTTTT	CASSWGDREREKLFF
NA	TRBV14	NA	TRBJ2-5	TGTGCCAGCAGCCGAACGGTAACAGATCAAGAGACCCAGTACTTC	CASSRTVTDQETQYF
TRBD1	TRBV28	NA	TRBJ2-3	TGTGCCAGCAGTACCTCGGGGGGACAGGGTTTAGATACGCAGTATTTT	CASSTSGGQGLDTQYF
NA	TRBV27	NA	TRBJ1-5	TGTGCCAGCAGTTTGAGGGATGGCAATCAGCCCCAGCATTTT	CASSLRDGNQPQHF
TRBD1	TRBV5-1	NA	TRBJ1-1	TGCGCCAGCAGCATGTCCCAGGGGGCGCAGGGCACTGAAGCTTTCTTT	CASSMSQGAQGTEAFF
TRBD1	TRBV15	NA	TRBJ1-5	TGTGCCACCAGCAGATATTTTGATCGTCGGACAGGCCGCAATCAGCCCCAGCATTTT	CATSRYFDRRTGRNQPQHF
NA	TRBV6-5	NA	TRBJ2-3	TGTGCCAGTAATAACAGATACACAGATACGCAGTATTTT	CASNNRYTDTQYF
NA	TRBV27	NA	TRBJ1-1	TGTGCCAGCAGTCCAGAGGGGGGGGCCGCTTTCTTT	CASSPEGGAAFF
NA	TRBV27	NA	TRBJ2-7	TGTGCCAGCAGTTCCAGCTCCTACGAGCAGTACTTC	CASSSSSYEQYF
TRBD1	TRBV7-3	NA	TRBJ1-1	TGTGCCAGCAGCCCGGGACAGGGATACACTGAAGCTTTCTTT	CASSPGQGYTEAFF
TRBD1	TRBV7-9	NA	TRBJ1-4	TGTGCCAGCAGCTATACTACAGGGGGGACTGAAAAACTGTTTTTT	CASSYTTGGTEKLFF
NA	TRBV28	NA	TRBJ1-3	TGTGCCAGCAGTGAACTTACAGGGCTTTCTGGAAACACCATATATTTT	CASSELTGLSGNTIYF
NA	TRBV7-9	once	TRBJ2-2	TGTGCCAGCAACACCGCGGTTGGAGGGCGGGTGGCCGGGGAGCTGTTTTTT	CASNTAVGGRVAGELFF
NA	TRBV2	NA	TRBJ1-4	TGTGCCAGCAAGTCAGGGGCCGCGAATGAAAAACTGTTTTTT	CASKSGAANEKLFF
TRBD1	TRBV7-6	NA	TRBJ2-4	TGTGCCAGCAGCTTCGGACAGGGTTTTAATGAGTACTTC	CASSFGQGFNEYF